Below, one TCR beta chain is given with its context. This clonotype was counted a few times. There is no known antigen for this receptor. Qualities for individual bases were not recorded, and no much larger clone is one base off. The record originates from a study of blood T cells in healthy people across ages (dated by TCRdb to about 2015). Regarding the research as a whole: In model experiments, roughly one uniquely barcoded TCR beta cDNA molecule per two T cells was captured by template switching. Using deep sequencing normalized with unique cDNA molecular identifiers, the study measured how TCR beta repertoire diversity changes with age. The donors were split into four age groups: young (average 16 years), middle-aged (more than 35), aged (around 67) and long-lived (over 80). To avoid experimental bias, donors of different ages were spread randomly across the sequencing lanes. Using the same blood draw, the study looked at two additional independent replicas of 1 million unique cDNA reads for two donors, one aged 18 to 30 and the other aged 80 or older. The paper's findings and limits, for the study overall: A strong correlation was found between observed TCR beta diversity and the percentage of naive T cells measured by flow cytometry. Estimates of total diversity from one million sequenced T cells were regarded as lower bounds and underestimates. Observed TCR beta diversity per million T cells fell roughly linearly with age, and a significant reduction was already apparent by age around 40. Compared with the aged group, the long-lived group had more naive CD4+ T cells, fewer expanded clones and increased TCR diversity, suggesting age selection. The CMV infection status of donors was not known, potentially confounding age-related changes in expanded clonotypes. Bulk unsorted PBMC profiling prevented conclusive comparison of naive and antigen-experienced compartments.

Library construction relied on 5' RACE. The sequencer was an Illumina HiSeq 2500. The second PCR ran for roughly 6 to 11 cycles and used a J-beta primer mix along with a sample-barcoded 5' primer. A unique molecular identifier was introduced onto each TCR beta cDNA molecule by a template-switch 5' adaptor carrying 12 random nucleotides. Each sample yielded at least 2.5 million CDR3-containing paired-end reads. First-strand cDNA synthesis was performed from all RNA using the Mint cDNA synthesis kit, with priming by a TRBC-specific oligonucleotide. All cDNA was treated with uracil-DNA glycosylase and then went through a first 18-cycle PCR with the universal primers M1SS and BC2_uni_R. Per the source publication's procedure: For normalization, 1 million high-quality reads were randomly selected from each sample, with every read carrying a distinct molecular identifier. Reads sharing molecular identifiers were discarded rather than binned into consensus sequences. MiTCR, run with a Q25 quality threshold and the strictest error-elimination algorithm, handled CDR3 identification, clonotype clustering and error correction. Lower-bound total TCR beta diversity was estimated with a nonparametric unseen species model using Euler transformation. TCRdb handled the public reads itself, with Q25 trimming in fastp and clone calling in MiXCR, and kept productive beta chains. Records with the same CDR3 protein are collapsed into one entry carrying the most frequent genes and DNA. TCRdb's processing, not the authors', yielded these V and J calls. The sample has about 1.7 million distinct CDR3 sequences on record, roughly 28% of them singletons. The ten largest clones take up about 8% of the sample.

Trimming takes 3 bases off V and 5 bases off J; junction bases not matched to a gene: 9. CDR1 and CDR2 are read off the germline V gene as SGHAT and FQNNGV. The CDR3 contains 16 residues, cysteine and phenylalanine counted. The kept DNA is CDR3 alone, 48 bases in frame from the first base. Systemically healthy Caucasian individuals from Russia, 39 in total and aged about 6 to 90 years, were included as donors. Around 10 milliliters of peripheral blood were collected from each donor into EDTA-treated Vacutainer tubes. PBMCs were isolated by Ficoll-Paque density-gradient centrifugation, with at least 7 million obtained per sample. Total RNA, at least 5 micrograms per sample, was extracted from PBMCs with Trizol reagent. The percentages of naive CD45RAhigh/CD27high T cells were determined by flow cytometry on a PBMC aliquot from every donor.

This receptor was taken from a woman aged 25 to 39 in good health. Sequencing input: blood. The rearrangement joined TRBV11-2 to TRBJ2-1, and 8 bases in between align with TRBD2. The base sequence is TGTGCCAGCAGCTTTCGGGGGGGCCAACACGACAATGAGCAGTTCTTC. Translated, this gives CASSFRGGQHDNEQFF.